Following are 5 T cell receptor beta chains from one sample sequenced in a study of cytotoxic CD8 clonotypes in ibrutinib-treated CLL. The table came from immunoSEQ multiplex PCR; TCRdb's copy has only in-frame clones and leaves some out. In the table there are approximately 130,000 clones, around 80% of which are singletons. The sample was PBMCs, taken after 24 months of ibrutinib treatment. The receptor source for this set is a human donor with chronic lymphocytic leukemia.

This clone was seen once. V usage is TRBV2 and J usage is TRBJ1-3; D is perhaps TRBD1 (6 bases). Germline V gene data show CDR1 as SNHLY and CDR2 as FYNNEI. Trimming stripped 9 bases from V and 0 bases from J, with 12 bases between. CDR3 size: 14 residues. This chain's CDR3 is CASKQGLSGNTIYF. CDR3 DNA sequence: TGTGCCAGTAAACAGGGACTCTCTGGAAACACCATATATTTT.

The chain carries TRBV11-2 and TRBJ2-1, with 8 bases aligning to TRBD2. From germline, CDR1 is SGHAT and CDR2 FQNNGV. The CDR3 spans 16 residues. Losses at the gene ends were 0 bases for V and 9 bases for J; bases not matched to a gene: 10. The CDR3 coding sequence is TGTGCCAGCAGCTTAGATCGCGCGGGGGGTCGAGGTGAGCAGTTCTTC. Residues: CASSLDRAGGRGEQFF.

V gene TRBV11-3 combines with J gene TRBJ2-7; D may be TRBD1 or TRBD2 (6 bases each). Germline V lookup: CDR1 SGHNT, CDR2 YENEEA. The CDR3 covers 14 residues. V dropped 1 base and J dropped 3 bases, with 10 bases sitting between them. DNA of the CDR3: TGTGCCAGCAGCTTAGCACAGGGAGGCTACGAGCAGTACTTC. It encodes CASSLAQGGYEQYF. The complete variable domain, with remaining parts taken from reference TRBV11-3 and TRBJ2-7, reads EAGVVQSPRYKIIEKKQPVAFWCNPISGHNTLYWYLQNLGQGPELLIRYENEEAVDDSQLPKDRFSAERLKGVDSTLKIQPAELGDSAVYLCASSLAQGGYEQYFGPGTRLTVT.

The genes are TRBV5-8 and TRBJ1-2, with 8 bases aligning to TRBD1. This CDR3 has 14 residues. With V trimmed by 6 bases and J by 6 bases, 10 bases remained unmatched. Germline V gives CDR1 SGHTS, CDR2 YDEGEE. The CDR3 region is CASTSWQGAHGYTF. The CDR3 region has the DNA TGTGCCAGCACCTCTTGGCAGGGGGCTCATGGCTACACCTTC.

This chain links TRBV6-6 with TRBJ2-5; D is uncertain. Germline V gives CDR1 MNHNY, CDR2 SVGAGI (reference sequence). The V gene lost 0 bases and the J gene lost 5 bases, with 4 bases spanning the gap. CDR3 length equals 12 residues. The CDR3 bases are TGTGCCAGCAGTTACTCAGGGGAGACCCAGTACTTC. Protein sequence: CASSYSGETQYF.